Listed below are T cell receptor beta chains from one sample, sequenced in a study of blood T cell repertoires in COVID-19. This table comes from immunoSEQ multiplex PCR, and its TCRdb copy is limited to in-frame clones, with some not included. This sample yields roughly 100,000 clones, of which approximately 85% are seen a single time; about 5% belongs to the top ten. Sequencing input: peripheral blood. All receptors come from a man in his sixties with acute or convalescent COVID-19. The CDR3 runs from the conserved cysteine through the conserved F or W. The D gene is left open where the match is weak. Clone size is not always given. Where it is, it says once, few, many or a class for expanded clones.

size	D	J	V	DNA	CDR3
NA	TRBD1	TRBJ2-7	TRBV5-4	TGTGCCAGCAGCTTGGGACAGGGGTCCTACGAGCAGTACTTC	CASSLGQGSYEQYF
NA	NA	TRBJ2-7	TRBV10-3	TGTGCCATCAGTGACGGCAGGGCCTCCTACGAGCAGTACTTC	CAISDGRASYEQYF
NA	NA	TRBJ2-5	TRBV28	TGTGCCAGCAGAGGGGGGGGAAAAGAGACCCAGTACTTC	CASRGGGKETQYF
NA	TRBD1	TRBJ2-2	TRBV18	TGTGCCAGCTCACCCCGGGACAGGGGGCCCGGGGAGCTGTTTTTT	CASSPRDRGPGELFF
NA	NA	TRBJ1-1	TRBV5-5	TGTGCCAGCACCCGAATGACAGCGATGAACACTGAAGCTTTCTTT	CASTRMTAMNTEAFF
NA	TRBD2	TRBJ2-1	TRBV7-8	TGTGCCAGCAGCTTTCTCATAGCGGGGGCTGACAATGAGCAGTTCTTC	CASSFLIAGADNEQFF
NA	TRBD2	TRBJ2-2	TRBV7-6	TGTGCCAGCAGCTTGGCGGGGGGGCCTTTCGGGGAGCTGTTTTTT	CASSLAGGPFGELFF
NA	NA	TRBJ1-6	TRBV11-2	TGTGCCAGCAGCTTAGAAGGCCCAGGAGCAAGACTATCACCCCTCCACTTT	CASSLEGPGARLSPLHF
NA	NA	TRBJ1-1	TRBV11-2	TGTGCCAGCAGCCTTCGGTTTGGGGAGACTGAAGCTTTCTTT	CASSLRFGETEAFF
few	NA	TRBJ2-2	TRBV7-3	TGTGCCAGCAGCTCGGGACTGAACACCGGGGAGCTGTTTTTT	CASSSGLNTGELFF
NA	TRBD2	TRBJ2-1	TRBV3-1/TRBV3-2	TGTGCCAGCAGCCAAGAGGGACTAGCGGGGTCCTACAATGAGCAGTTCTTC	CASSQEGLAGSYNEQFF
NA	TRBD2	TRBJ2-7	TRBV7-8	TGTGCCAGCAGCCCGGGACTAGCCGGATACGAGCAGTACTTC	CASSPGLAGYEQYF
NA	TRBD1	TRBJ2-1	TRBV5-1	TGCGCCAGCAGCGTGACGCCGGGACAGGGGGCGAATGAGCAGTTCTTC	CASSVTPGQGANEQFF
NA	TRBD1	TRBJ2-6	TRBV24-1	TGTGCCACCAGAAGTCACCAGGGGGAATTTAGCGGGGCCAACGTCCTGACTTTC	CATRSHQGEFSGANVLTF
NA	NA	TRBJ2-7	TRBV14	TGTGCCAGCAGCCGAATGACAACCGAGCAGTACTTC	CASSRMTTEQYF
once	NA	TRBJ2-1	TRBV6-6	TGTGCCAGCAACCGGGAAACGATGAATGAGCAGTTCTTC	CASNRETMNEQFF
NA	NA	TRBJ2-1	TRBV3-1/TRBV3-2	TGTGCCAGCAGCCGCGCTAAGGGGGGGGGTGAGCAGTTCTTC	CASSRAKGGGEQFF
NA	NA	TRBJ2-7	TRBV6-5	TGTGCCAGCAGAAGGGGCGAGTTGTGGACCTACGAGCAGTACTTC	CASRRGELWTYEQYF